A single sample is the source of the 14 T cell receptor beta chains below, sequenced in a study of cytomegalovirus exposure and HLA in healthy donors. Primers for the PCR totalled 60 Vbeta and 13 Jbeta. Libraries were prepared by immunoSEQ multiplex PCR; TCRdb keeps only in-frame clonotypes and omits some of them. The sample lists about 80,000 clones; around 62% were seen once. What was sequenced was PBMCs. The origin of the receptors is a male donor in good health and CMV-seropositive.

The J gene is TRBJ2-1, the V gene TRBV2; TRBD2 is a possible D gene (6 bases). CDR3 length: 14 amino acids. Germline V gives CDR1 SNHLY, CDR2 FYNNEI. Trimming took off 9 bases at V and 0 bases at J, with 12 bases between the two ends. CDR3 bases: TGTGCCAGTCAGCGGGCCAGCTCCTACAATGAGCAGTTCTTC. It is translated as CASQRASSYNEQFF. Combining the CDR3 with reference TRBV2 and TRBJ2-1 gives the whole variable domain EPEVTQTPSHQVTQMGQEVILRCVPISNHLYFYWYRQILGQKVEFLVSFYNNEISEKSEIFDDQFSVERPDGSNFTLKIRSTKLEDSAMYFCASQRASSYNEQFFGPGTRLTVL.

The chain carries TRBV19 and TRBJ2-2; the match to TRBD2 covers 11 bases. Losses at the gene ends were 3 bases for V and 3 bases for J; bases not matched to a gene: 12. The germline gives CDR1 LNHDA, CDR2 SQIVND (reference sequence). The CDR3 runs 19 residues. CDR3 sequence (DNA): TGTGCCAGTAGTATCCGAGTATTAGCGGGAGGGCCGGACACCGGGGAGCTGTTTTTT. Its protein is CASSIRVLAGGPDTGELFF.

The chain combines TRBV21-1 with TRBJ1-6. TRBV21-1 is given as a pseudogene. The CDR3 runs 19 residues. CDR3 residues: CASSKVEGREGSYNSPLHF. The CDR3 nucleotides read TGTGCCAGCAGCAAAGTTGAGGGGCGGGAGGGAAGCTATAATTCACCCCTCCACTTT.

In its sample, this clone was seen a few times. In DNA, the CDR3 is TGTGCCACCAGCAGAGCGTCGGCGGTCTCCTACAATGAGCAGTTCTTC. It codes for CATSRASAVSYNEQFF. The chain carries TRBV15 and TRBJ2-1; no clear D. The CDR3 contains 16 residues. Trimming took off 1 base at V and 0 bases at J, with 10 bases between the two ends. Germline loops: CDR1 LNHNV, CDR2 YYDKDF (reference sequence). Full variable domain (missing parts from reference TRBV15 and TRBJ2-1): DAMVIQNPRYQVTQFGKPVTLSCSQTLNHNVMYWYQQKSSQAPKLLFHYYDKDFNNEADTPDNFQSRRPNTSFCFLDIRSPGLGDTAMYLCATSRASAVSYNEQFFGPGTRLTVL.

The chain couples TRBV29-1 to TRBJ2-1, with 7 bases identical to TRBD2. Germline V gene data show CDR1 as SQVTM and CDR2 as ANQGSEA. V lost 5 bases to trimming and J lost 0 bases; unmatched junction nucleotides: 1. The CDR3 contains 13 residues. This CDR3 reads CSVRTSSYNEQFF. DNA for the CDR3: TGCAGCGTTCGGACTAGCTCCTACAATGAGCAGTTCTTC.

This clone showed up just a few times. V usage is TRBV27 and J usage is TRBJ1-2, with unresolved D. The CDR3 totals 15 residues. Germline V CDR1 and CDR2: MNHEY, SMNVEV (reference sequence). Trimming stripped 4 bases from V and 5 bases from J, with 17 bases between. In DNA form, the CDR3 reads TGTGCCAGCAGTTCGGGCGGACTTACACAGTATGGCTACACCTTC. Its translation: CASSSGGLTQYGYTF.

The rearrangement uses TRBV20-1 and TRBJ1-2, with D uncertain. Germline-derived CDR1 and CDR2 are DFQATT and SNEGSKA (reference sequence). V was pared by 5 bases and J by 8 bases, with 12 bases between. The CDR3 runs to 11 residues. The CDR3 nucleotides are TGCAGTGCTCAAACTCCTGCCGGCTACACCTTC. It yields the protein CSAQTPAGYTF.

The chain combines TRBV30 with TRBJ2-7; possibly TRBD1 for D (5 bases). Germline V gives CDR1 GTSNPN, CDR2 SVGIG (reference sequence). The CDR3 has 13 amino acids. The V end lost 0 bases, the J end lost 4 bases, and 10 bases lay between the germline ends. CDR3: CAWSVGKGYEQYF. CDR3 nucleotide sequence: TGTGCCTGGAGTGTGGGGAAGGGGTACGAGCAGTACTTC.

Only a few counts were recorded for this clone. This chain uses TRBV6-5 with TRBJ1-1, with 8 bases matching TRBD1. CDR3 length: 15 amino acids. The J segment lost 1 base and the V segment lost 5 bases, leaving 6 bases of the junction unmatched. Germline CDR1 and CDR2: MNHEY and SVGAGI. The CDR3 spells CASSAQGARNTEAFF. In nucleotides, the CDR3 is TGTGCCAGCAGTGCGCAGGGGGCGCGGAACACTGAAGCTTTCTTT.

The chain is built from TRBV14 and TRBJ2-7, with TRBD2 matching over 8 bases. This CDR3 contains 15 residues. V was clipped by 4 bases and J by 5 bases; unmatched bases: 10. Germline CDR1 reads SGHDN; CDR2 reads FVKESK. The DNA of the CDR3 is TGTGCCAGCAGCCCGGCGAGCGGGAGAGGGAACGAGCAGTACTTC. Protein sequence: CASSPASGRGNEQYF.

Here the CDR3 reads CASSNPQRGASYNEQFF. The CDR3 DNA sequence: TGTGCCAGTAGTAACCCCCAGCGGGGGGCCTCCTACAATGAGCAGTTCTTC. The chain combines TRBV19 with TRBJ2-1; 9 bases are a match to TRBD2. Germline loops: CDR1 LNHDA, CDR2 SQIVND (reference sequence). This CDR3 comprises 17 residues. V lost 4 bases and J lost 0; bases outside the gene matches: 7.

V gene TRBV4-1 combines with J gene TRBJ2-7, with TRBD2 matching 10 bases. The CDR3 is made up of 15 amino acids. V gave up 4 bases and J gave up 3 bases; unmatched junction bases: 6. CDR1 MGHRA and CDR2 YSYEKL come from the germline V gene. This CDR3 reads CASSPLAGENYEQYF. The CDR3 DNA sequence: TGCGCCAGCAGCCCTCTAGCGGGAGAAAACTACGAGCAGTACTTC.

This clone has a handful of counts. The CDR3 coding sequence is TGTGCCAGCACGAGCGGGCGGAACACCGGGGAGCTGTTTTTT. It specifies CASTSGRNTGELFF. This chain uses TRBV6-5 with TRBJ2-2, with a tentative D call TRBD2 (6 bases). The CDR3 runs 14 residues. Germline CDR1 and CDR2: MNHEY and SVGAGI. V shed 7 bases and J shed 1 base, with 10 bases lying between them.

This clone was seen a handful of times. CDR3 protein: CASSSGETGIYYEQYF. The DNA for the CDR3 is TGCGCCAGCAGCTCGGGAGAGACAGGGATTTATTACGAGCAGTACTTC. The V gene is TRBV5-1, the J gene TRBJ2-7; D perhaps matches TRBD1 (7 bases). Between the trimmed V and J ends, which lost 3 bases and 4 bases, there was a span of 20 bases. Per germline, CDR1 SGHRS and CDR2 YFSETQ. The length of the CDR3 is 16 residues.